These 24 T cell receptor beta chains share one sample of origin, sequenced in a study of blood T cell repertoires in COVID-19. Assay used: immunoSEQ multiplex PCR; TCRdb lists only in-frame clones, some missing. The table lists roughly 92,000 clones, 75% to 95% of them singletons. Sequencing was carried out using peripheral blood. All receptors come from a man aged 50 to 59 with acute or convalescent COVID-19.

The chain combines TRBV6-6 with TRBJ2-7, with D possibly TRBD1 on 5 matching bases. With 0 bases removed from V and 4 bases from J, the gap between germline ends came to 10 bases. The CDR3 loop spans 14 amino acids. The germline gives CDR1 MNHNY, CDR2 SVGAGI (reference sequence). In DNA form, the CDR3 reads TGTGCCAGCAGTTACTCGGAAGGGGCTTACGAGCAGTACTTC. Residues: CASSYSEGAYEQYF.

This chain connects TRBV29-1 to TRBJ2-1, with D perhaps matching TRBD2 (5 bases). CDR3 length equals 17 residues. From germline, CDR1 is SQVTM and CDR2 ANQGSEA. V was trimmed by 1 base and J by 3 bases, leaving 19 bases between them. Here the CDR3 reads CSVEVPPPAANYNEQFF. DNA for the CDR3: TGCAGCGTTGAAGTCCCGCCCCCAGCGGCTAACTACAATGAGCAGTTCTTC.

This chain uses TRBV7-9 with TRBJ2-3, with 10 bases matching TRBD2. The ends lost 3 bases at V and 4 bases at J; junction bases unmatched: 7. Per the germline V gene, CDR1 is SEHNR and CDR2 is FQNEAQ (reference sequence). The CDR3 runs 16 residues. This chain's CDR3 is CASSFQGTSAADTQYF. CDR3 DNA: TGTGCCAGCAGCTTTCAAGGGACTAGCGCGGCAGATACGCAGTATTTT.

The chain is built from TRBV24-1 and TRBJ1-2; weak D call: TRBD1 (6 bases). V was clipped by 5 bases and J by 8 bases, with 14 bases between them. The CDR3 sequence is 13 residues long. Germline V gene lookup returns CDR1 KGHDR and CDR2 SFDVKD. The chain's CDR3 is CATSGGGEGGYTF. Written as DNA, the CDR3 is TGTGCCACCAGTGGAGGGGGGGAAGGAGGCTACACCTTC.

This clone has only one observation. This sequence joins TRBV9 and TRBJ2-3; maybe TRBD2 (6 bases). The CDR3 is made up of 16 amino acids. The V gene's germline CDR1 is SGDLS and CDR2 YYNGEE. V was shortened by 1 base and J by 0 bases, with 12 bases between the two germline ends. As DNA, the CDR3 is TGTGCCAGCAGCGTACTGGTAGCGGTGAGCACAGATACGCAGTATTTT. It translates to CASSVLVAVSTDTQYF.

The V gene is TRBV5-4, the J gene TRBJ2-4; 7 nucleotides agree with TRBD1. Germline V gene data show CDR1 as SGHNT and CDR2 as YYREEE (reference sequence). J was trimmed by 2 bases and V by 3 bases; bases with no gene match: 5. The CDR3 extends over 15 amino acids. CDR3 amino acids: CASSSRQGPKNIQYF. CDR3 nucleotides: TGTGCCAGCAGCTCCAGACAGGGACCCAAAAACATTCAGTACTTC.

The gene calls are TRBV7-8 and TRBJ2-3; D remains ambiguous. The CDR3 spans 15 residues. Germline values: CDR1 SGHVS, CDR2 FQNEAQ. Trimming cost V 1 base and J 3 bases, with 11 bases left between them. The CDR3 DNA sequence: TGTGCCAGCAGCTTAGGTCGCTCCTATACAGATACGCAGTATTTT. Its protein is CASSLGRSYTDTQYF.

The chain carries TRBV5-1 and TRBJ2-1; tentatively, D is TRBD1 (6 bases). The CDR3 has 15 amino acids. From germline, CDR1 is SGHRS and CDR2 YFSETQ. Trimming took 0 bases from V and 6 from J, leaving 13 bases between them. CDR3 in amino acids: CASSLAGQTLNEQFF. CDR3 coding DNA: TGCGCCAGCAGCTTGGCGGGACAAACACTCAATGAGCAGTTCTTC. Full variable domain (outside the CDR3, taken from reference TRBV5-1 and TRBJ2-1): KAGVTQTPRYLIKTRGQQVTLSCSPISGHRSVSWYQQTPGQGLQFLFEYFSETQRNKGNFPGRFSGRQFSNSRSEMNVSTLELGDSALYLCASSLAGQTLNEQFFGPGTRLTVL.

The genes are TRBV19 and TRBJ1-5, with 8 positions matching TRBD1. Germline V gives CDR1 LNHDA, CDR2 SQIVND (reference sequence). J gave up 7 bases and V 0 bases, and 5 bases lay outside the gene matches. This CDR3 comprises 15 residues. CDR3 in amino acids: CASSIDVTGGQPQHF. The CDR3 region has the DNA TGTGCCAGTAGTATAGACGTCACAGGGGGGCAGCCCCAGCATTTT.

The V call is TRBV30, the J call TRBJ1-2; D uncertain. Germline CDR1 is GTSNPN and CDR2 is SVGIG (reference sequence). The CDR3 consists of 13 residues. The germline V and J ends were trimmed by 0 bases and 6 bases, with 11 bases remaining between them. CDR3 in amino acids: CAWSVRNGDGYTF. The CDR3 DNA follows: TGTGCCTGGAGTGTAAGGAACGGGGATGGCTACACCTTC.

The chain is built from TRBV6-2 or TRBV6-3 and TRBJ2-1; 7 bases agree with TRBD1. The CDR3 has 17 residues. CDR1 is MNHEY, CDR2 SVGEGT, per germline. J was trimmed by 1 base and V by 2 bases; bases with no gene match: 8. The CDR3 is CASSYQGTASSYNEQFF. The CDR3 coding sequence is TGTGCCAGCAGTTACCAAGGGACAGCAAGTTCCTACAATGAGCAGTTCTTC.

The chain is built from TRBV29-1 and TRBJ1-2; TRBD1 matches at 9 bases. Germline V lookup: CDR1 SQVTM, CDR2 ANQGSEA. V lost 7 bases, J lost 6 bases, and 18 bases stayed unmatched. CDR3 length: 16 residues. CDR3 in DNA: TGCAGCGCGGACCCTTCCTTCACCGGGACAGGGAATGGCTACACCTTC. Protein sequence: CSADPSFTGTGNGYTF.

This CDR3 reads CASSYNRNEYGYTF. Here the CDR3 DNA reads TGTGCCAGCAGCTACAACAGGAATGAGTATGGCTACACCTTC. This sequence joins TRBV5-6 and TRBJ1-2, with a tentative D call TRBD1 (5 bases). The CDR3 runs to 14 residues. V dropped 3 bases and J dropped 5 bases, with 14 bases sitting between them. The germline CDR1 and CDR2 sequences are SGHDT and YYEEEE.

A single count supports this clone. The gene calls are TRBV6-5 and TRBJ2-5, with a possible D match to TRBD1 (6 bases). With 8 bases removed from V and 5 bases from J, the gap between germline ends came to 18 bases. This CDR3 region has 14 residues. Germline V gene sequence: CDR1 MNHEY, CDR2 SVGAGI. The CDR3 coding sequence is TGTGCCAGCGGTTTACCTGGCAGGGGCGAGACCCAGTACTTC. It translates to CASGLPGRGETQYF.

V usage is TRBV4-2 and J usage is TRBJ2-3, with 9 bases identical to TRBD2. Trimming cost V 3 bases and J 0 bases; bases outside gene matches: 7. The CDR3 totals 17 residues. Per germline, CDR1 LGHNA and CDR2 YNFKEQ. CDR3 residues: CASSQTAGGSSTDTQYF. CDR3 DNA sequence: TGTGCCAGCAGCCAGACAGCGGGAGGCTCTAGCACAGATACGCAGTATTTT.

The rearrangement uses TRBV12-3 or TRBV12-4 and TRBJ2-7; the D is unclear. V lost 5 bases and J 7 bases, leaving 12 bases between the germline ends. The CDR3 contains 12 residues. CDR3 bases: TGTGCCAGCAGTCTCCCTTACTGGGAGCAGTACTTC. Its protein product is CASSLPYWEQYF.

V and J are TRBV5-1 and TRBJ1-3; D gene ambiguous. The V gene's germline CDR1 is SGHRS and CDR2 YFSETQ. The ends were cut back, 4 bases at V and 0 bases at J, with 11 bases in the middle. The CDR3 totals 15 residues. DNA for the CDR3: TGCGCCAGCAGCCCCCCGGAGACCTCTGGAAACACCATATATTTT. Protein sequence: CASSPPETSGNTIYF.

The gene calls are TRBV5-5 and TRBJ2-1; no definite D call. Germline loops: CDR1 SGHKS, CDR2 YYEKEE (reference sequence). V shed 0 bases and J shed 3 bases, with 7 bases lying between them. The CDR3 has 14 residues. As DNA, the CDR3 is TGTGCCAGCAGCTTGGCGGCGGACTACAATGAGCAGTTCTTC. Translating gives CASSLAADYNEQFF.

CDR3 sequence: CASSSASGRADTQYF. The CDR3 DNA reads as TGTGCCAGTAGTAGCGCTAGCGGGAGAGCAGATACGCAGTATTTT. The V call is TRBV19, the J call TRBJ2-3, with 10 bases fitting TRBD2. V trimming: 4 bases; J trimming: 4 bases; junction bases outside the gene matches: 5. This CDR3 is built from 15 residues. From germline, CDR1 is LNHDA and CDR2 SQIVND (reference sequence).

The V gene is TRBV18, the J gene TRBJ1-5; TRBD1 is a possible D gene (6 bases). Trimming stripped 3 bases from V and 7 bases from J, with 13 bases between. Germline values: CDR1 KGHSH, CDR2 LQKENI. CDR3 size: 14 residues. The chain's CDR3 is CASSPGRGGQPQHF. CDR3 DNA sequence: TGTGCCAGCTCACCGGGCAGGGGTGGGCAGCCCCAGCATTTT. The whole variable domain, filled in from reference TRBV18 and TRBJ1-5, reads NAGVMQNPRHLVRRRGQEARLRCSPMKGHSHVYWYRQLPEEGLKFMVYLQKENIIDESGMPKERFSAEFPKEGPSILRIQQVVRGDSAAYFCASSPGRGGQPQHFGDGTRLSIL.

The V and J genes are TRBV7-2 and TRBJ2-3; 11 nucleotides match TRBD2. Germline loops: CDR1 SGHTA, CDR2 FQGNSA. The CDR3 is 16 residues long. V was clipped by 2 bases and J by 4 bases; unmatched bases: 5. CDR3 loop: CASSLRASGRSDTQYF. As DNA, the CDR3 is TGTGCCAGCAGCTTAAGGGCTAGCGGGAGGTCAGATACGCAGTATTTT.

J is TRBJ2-7 and V is TRBV4-3; 7 nucleotides match TRBD2. With 1 base clipped from V and 3 bases from J, the junction kept 9 bases outside the gene matches. Per the germline V gene, CDR1 is LGHNA and CDR2 is YSLEER. The CDR3 has 16 amino acids. For the CDR3, the DNA is TGCGCCAGCAGCCAAGTCTTGAGCGGGGCCCTCTACGAGCAGTACTTC. Protein sequence: CASSQVLSGALYEQYF.

On this clone: Other DNA sequences within the sample encode an identical CDR3. The chain is built from TRBV12-3 or TRBV12-4 and TRBJ2-3; no definite D call. CDR3 size: 12 residues. V dropped 5 bases and J dropped 6 bases, with 9 bases sitting between them. This CDR3 reads CASSLYPDTQYF. In DNA form, the CDR3 reads TGTGCCAGCAGTCTCTACCCCGATACGCAGTATTTT.

The chain couples TRBV27 to TRBJ2-1; 8 bases map to TRBD2. Germline V gene sequence: CDR1 MNHEY, CDR2 SMNVEV (reference sequence). The length of the CDR3 is 12 residues. CDR3 sequence: CAAGGSYNEQFF. The DNA for the CDR3 is TGTGCTGCGGGGGGCTCCTACAATGAGCAGTTCTTC.